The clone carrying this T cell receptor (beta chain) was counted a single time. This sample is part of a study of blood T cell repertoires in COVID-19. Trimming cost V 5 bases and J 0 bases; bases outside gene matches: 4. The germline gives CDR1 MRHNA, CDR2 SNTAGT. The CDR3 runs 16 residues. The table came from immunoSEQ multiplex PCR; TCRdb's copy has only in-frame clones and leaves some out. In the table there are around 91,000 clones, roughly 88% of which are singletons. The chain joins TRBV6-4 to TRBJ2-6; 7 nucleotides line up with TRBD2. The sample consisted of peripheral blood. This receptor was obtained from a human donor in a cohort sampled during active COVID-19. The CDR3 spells CASSREADSGANVLTF. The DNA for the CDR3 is TGTGCCAGCAGTCGGGAGGCTGACTCTGGGGCCAACGTCCTGACTTTC.